The source of this T cell receptor beta chain is a study of cytomegalovirus exposure and HLA in healthy donors. The CDR3 runs 12 residues. V lost 3 bases, J lost 5 bases, and 8 bases lay in between. The germline CDR1 and CDR2 sequences are SEHNR and FQNEAQ (reference sequence). Primers for the PCR totalled 60 Vbeta and 13 Jbeta. Method: immunoSEQ multiplex PCR; TCRdb's copy keeps in-frame clones and lacks some. The table lists about 140,000 clones, over 60% of them singletons, with 6.5% in the top ten. Source material: PBMCs. The receptor was derived from a woman in her sixties or seventies in good health and CMV-seronegative. The gene calls are TRBV7-9 and TRBJ2-7, with D uncertain. In DNA form, the CDR3 reads TGTGCCAGCAGCTTTGAATCGGACGAGCAGTACTTC. The encoded protein is CASSFESDEQYF.